The subject of this entry is one T cell receptor beta chain. Its antigen remains unknown. Before the COVID-19 pandemic, during about 2010-2019, CD4+ T cells were taken from unexposed donors. CD4+ T cells were isolated from the cells after 10 days of culture. This sample was taken from a study of CD4 T cells in relation to SARS-CoV-2 and coronaviruses. Profiled with immunoSEQ multiplex PCR; TCRdb holds only in-frame clones, not every one. The table records fewer than 20,000 clones, around 75% of them present only once. This CDR3 region has 15 residues. Trimming cost V 4 bases and J 0 bases, with 11 bases left between them. Germline values: CDR1 SGHRS, CDR2 YFSETQ.

The sequence derives from a human donor in good health. Input material: CD4+ T cells from PBMCs, cultured in vitro. This chain joins TRBV5-1 and TRBJ1-3, with D perhaps matching TRBD1 (5 bases). The DNA for the CDR3 is TGCGCCAGCAGCCCACAGGACCTCTCTGGAAACACCATATATTTT. As protein: CASSPQDLSGNTIYF.